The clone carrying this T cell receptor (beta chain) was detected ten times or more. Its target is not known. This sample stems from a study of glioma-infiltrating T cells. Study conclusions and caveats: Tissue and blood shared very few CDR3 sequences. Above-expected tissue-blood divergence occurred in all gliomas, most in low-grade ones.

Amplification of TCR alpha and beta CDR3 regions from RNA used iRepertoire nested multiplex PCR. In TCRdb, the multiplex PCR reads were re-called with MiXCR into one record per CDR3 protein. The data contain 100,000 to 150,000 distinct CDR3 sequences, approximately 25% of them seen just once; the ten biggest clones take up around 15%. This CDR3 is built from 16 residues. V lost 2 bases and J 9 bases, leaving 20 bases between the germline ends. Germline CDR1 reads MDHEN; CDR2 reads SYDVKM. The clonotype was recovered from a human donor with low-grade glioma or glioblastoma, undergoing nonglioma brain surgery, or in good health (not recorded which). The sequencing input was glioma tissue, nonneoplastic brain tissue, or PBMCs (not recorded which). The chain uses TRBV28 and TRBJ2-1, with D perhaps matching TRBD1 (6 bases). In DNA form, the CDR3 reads TGTGCCAGCAGTTTAATTTTTGCAGGGGTTTTCGGTGAGCAGTTCTTC. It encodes CASSLIFAGVFGEQFF.